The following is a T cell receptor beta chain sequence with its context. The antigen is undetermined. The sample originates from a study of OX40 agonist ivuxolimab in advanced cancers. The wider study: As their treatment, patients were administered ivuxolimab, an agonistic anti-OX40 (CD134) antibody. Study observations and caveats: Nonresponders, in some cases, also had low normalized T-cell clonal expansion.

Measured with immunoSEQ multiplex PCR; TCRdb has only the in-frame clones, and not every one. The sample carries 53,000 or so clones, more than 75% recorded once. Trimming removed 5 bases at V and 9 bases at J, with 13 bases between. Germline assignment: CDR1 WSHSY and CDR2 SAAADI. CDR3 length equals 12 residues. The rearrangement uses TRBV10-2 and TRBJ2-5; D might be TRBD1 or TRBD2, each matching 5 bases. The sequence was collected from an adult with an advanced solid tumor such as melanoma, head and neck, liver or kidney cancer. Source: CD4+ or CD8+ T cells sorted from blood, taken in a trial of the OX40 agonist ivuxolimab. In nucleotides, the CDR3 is TGCGCCAGCAGTAGGGGCTCCGGGGCCCAGTACTTC. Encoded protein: CASSRGSGAQYF.